The TCR beta chain under discussion was sequenced for a study of PD-L1 blockade in urothelial cancer. The overall study: Patients began atezolizumab, 1,200 mg intravenously every 3 weeks, in about 2014. Blood analysis took place 3 weeks (second dose) and 6 weeks after treatment start.

Measured with immunoSEQ multiplex PCR; TCRdb has only the in-frame clones, and not every one. The table lists 86,000 or so clones, about 84% of them singletons. For this clone: Its antigen is not identified.

Time point here: pretreatment peripheral blood. The ends were cut back, 4 bases at V and 2 bases at J, with 9 bases in the middle. The CDR3 is made up of 14 amino acids. Germline V lookup: CDR1 SNHLY, CDR2 FYNNEI. Regarding the study as a whole: Durable-benefit cases showed more tumor-associated blood clone expansion at 3 weeks.

This receptor was obtained from a man between 60 and 70 years old with urothelial cancer. The specimen comprised PBMCs, sampled around atezolizumab (anti-PD-L1) treatment. The V gene is TRBV2, the J gene TRBJ1-5; D remains unclear. The CDR3 reads CASSVRSGNQPQHF. Here the CDR3 DNA reads TGTGCCAGCAGTGTCCGTTCAGGCAATCAGCCCCAGCATTTT.